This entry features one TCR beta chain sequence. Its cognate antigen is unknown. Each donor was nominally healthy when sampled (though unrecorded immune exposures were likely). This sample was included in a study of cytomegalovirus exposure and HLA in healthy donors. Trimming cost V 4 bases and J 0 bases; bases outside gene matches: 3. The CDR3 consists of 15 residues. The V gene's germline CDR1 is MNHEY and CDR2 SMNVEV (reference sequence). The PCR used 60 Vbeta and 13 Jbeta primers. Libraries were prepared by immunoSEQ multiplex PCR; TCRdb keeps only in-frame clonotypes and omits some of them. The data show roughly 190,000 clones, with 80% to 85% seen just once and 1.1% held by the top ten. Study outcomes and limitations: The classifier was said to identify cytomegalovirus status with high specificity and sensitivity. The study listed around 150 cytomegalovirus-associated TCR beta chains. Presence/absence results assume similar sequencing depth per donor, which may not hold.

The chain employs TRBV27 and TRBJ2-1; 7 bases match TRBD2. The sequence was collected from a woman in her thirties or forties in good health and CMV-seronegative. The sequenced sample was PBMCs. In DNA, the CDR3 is TGTGCCAGCAGTTCGGGACTATCCTCCTACAATGAGCAGTTCTTC. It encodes CASSSGLSSYNEQFF.